This T cell receptor (beta chain) stems from a study of blood T cell repertoires in COVID-19 (dated by TCRdb to about 2020). As for the study more broadly: Samples from collaborators originated in the United States, Italy and Spain and spanned both the acute and convalescent phases of COVID-19. The material from the prospective study consisted of cDNA or gDNA derived from T cells, B-cell-depleted T cells, or PBMCs. Deeply sampled blood TCRbeta repertoires from subjects exposed to, actively infected with, or recovered from COVID-19 were included in the dataset. The repertoires were made available in a free public database intended to serve as a resource for research on the immune response to SARS-CoV-2. The samples were drawn from the first 160 participants of the ongoing ImmuneRACE study and from under 1,500 subjects provided by 6 global collaborators. Nearly every sample came with metadata listing a de-identified subject ID, COVID-19 status, age in years and sex. Where available, HLA class I and class II types were taken from metadata supplied by the sample provider and were not determined by assay-based typing.

The V and J ends are trimmed by 5 bases and 4 bases, leaving 11 bases between them. The CDR3, cysteine through phenylalanine, is 13 amino acids long. Here the CDR3 DNA is all that survives: 39 bases in frame from base 1. CDR1 and CDR2, per the germline V gene, are LGHNA and YNFKEQ. At one collaborating source in Seattle, patients were enrolled during active infection and were followed longitudinally through the course of disease. Whole blood was collected in K2EDTA tubes by collaborating institutions according to the institutions' own protocols. For TCRbeta analysis, collaborators shipped samples as frozen whole blood, isolated PBMCs, or DNA extracted from either of those sample types. TCRbeta CDR3 regions were amplified from genomic DNA using the immunoSEQ Assay, a bias-controlled multiplex PCR. From the authors' description of their analysis: Within the assay, amplification of reference gene primers was used to estimate how many nucleated cells each sample contained. To quantify the absolute abundance of each unique TCRbeta CDR3 rearrangement, sequence reads were collapsed and filtered. Productive Simpson clonality was computed per sample as the square root of Simpson's diversity index over productive rearrangements. TCRdb provides this immuneACCESS table in a form limited to in-frame rearrangements. Some clones are lacking; in checked studies, under half of them reflect an unresolved V gene, and why the rest are absent is not known. The V and J calls and clone size are taken from that table; D and trimming were inferred from the DNA. The sample has about 160,000 clones on record, about 87% of them singletons. 10% of the sample comes from the top ten.

A note on this clone: What antigen it recognizes has not been identified. Per-nucleotide qualities are absent, and no much larger clonotype sits a single base away.

Overall study results and their limits: The quantity of clinical and demographic metadata differed by source and by participant and was supplied without curation.

This TCR came from a woman between 65 and 79 years old with COVID-19, enrolled during active disease. The sequencing sample was made of peripheral blood. The V and J genes are TRBV4-2 and TRBJ1-1; the D gene is perhaps TRBD1, from 5 matching bases. The DNA reads as follows: TGTGCCAGCAGCTCCGGGGGGAGCACTGAAGCTTTCTTT. It is translated as CASSSGGSTEAFF.